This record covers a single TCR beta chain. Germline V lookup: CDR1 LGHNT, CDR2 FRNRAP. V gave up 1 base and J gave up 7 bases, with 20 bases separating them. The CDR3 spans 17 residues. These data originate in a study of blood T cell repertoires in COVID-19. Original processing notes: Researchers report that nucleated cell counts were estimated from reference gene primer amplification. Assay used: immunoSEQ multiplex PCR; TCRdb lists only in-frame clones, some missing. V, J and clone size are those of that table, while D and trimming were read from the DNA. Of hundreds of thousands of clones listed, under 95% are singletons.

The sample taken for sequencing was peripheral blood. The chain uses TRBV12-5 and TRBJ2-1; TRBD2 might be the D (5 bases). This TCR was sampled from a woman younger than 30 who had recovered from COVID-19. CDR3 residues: CASGLGRGNFIRNEQFF. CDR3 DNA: TGTGCTAGTGGTTTGGGGCGAGGGAATTTTATTCGTAATGAGCAGTTCTTC.